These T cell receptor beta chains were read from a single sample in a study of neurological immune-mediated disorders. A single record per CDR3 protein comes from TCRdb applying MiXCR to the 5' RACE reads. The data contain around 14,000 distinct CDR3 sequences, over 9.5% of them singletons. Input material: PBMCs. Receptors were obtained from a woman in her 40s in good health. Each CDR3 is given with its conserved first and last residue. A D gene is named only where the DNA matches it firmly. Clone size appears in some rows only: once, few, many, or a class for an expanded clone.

cdr3_aa: CASSLADGLDYEQYF
cdr3_nt: TGCGCCAGCAGCTTGGCAGACGGCTTGGACTACGAGCAGTACTTC
cdr3_length: 15
v_call: TRBV5-1
d_call: NA
clone_size: medium-sized
j_call: TRBJ2-7

cdr3_aa: CASRPLAGRYEQYF
cdr3_nt: TGTGCCAGCAGGCCTCTAGCGGGGAGATACGAGCAGTACTTC
cdr3_length: 14
v_call: TRBV6-1
d_call: TRBD2
clone_size: many
j_call: TRBJ2-7

cdr3_aa: CASSVGGIAGAYEQYF
cdr3_nt: TGTGCCAGCAGCGTAGGGGGGATCGCAGGGGCCTACGAGCAGTACTTC
cdr3_length: 16
v_call: TRBV9
d_call: NA
clone_size: medium-sized
j_call: TRBJ2-7

cdr3_aa: CSARGTSSYEQYF
cdr3_nt: TGCAGTGCCAGGGGGACTAGCTCCTACGAGCAGTACTTC
cdr3_length: 13
v_call: TRBV20-1
d_call: NA
clone_size: many
j_call: TRBJ2-7

cdr3_aa: CASSPPEQGNQETQYF
cdr3_nt: TGCGCCAGCAGCCCCCCAGAACAGGGGAACCAAGAGACCCAGTACTTC
cdr3_length: 16
v_call: TRBV4-1
d_call: TRBD1
clone_size: many
j_call: TRBJ2-5

cdr3_aa: CASSGSSGETQYF
cdr3_nt: TGTGCCAGCAGTGGGTCGTCTGGGGAGACCCAGTACTTC
cdr3_length: 13
v_call: TRBV12-3/TRBV12-4
d_call: NA
clone_size: many
j_call: TRBJ2-5

cdr3_aa: CASSRTGQGFTDTQYF
cdr3_nt: TGTGCCAGCAGCCGAACGGGACAGGGCTTTACAGATACGCAGTATTTT
cdr3_length: 16
v_call: TRBV6-1
d_call: TRBD1
clone_size: few
j_call: TRBJ2-3

cdr3_aa: CMMHGPLGQETQYF
cdr3_nt: TGCATGATGCATGGCCCTTTAGGCCAAGAGACCCAGTACTTC
cdr3_length: 14
v_call: TRBV20-1
d_call: NA
clone_size: medium-sized
j_call: TRBJ2-5

cdr3_aa: CASRPETGSSYEQYF
cdr3_nt: TGTGCCAGCAGACCTGAGACGGGGAGCTCCTACGAGCAGTACTTC
cdr3_length: 15
v_call: TRBV3-1
d_call: NA
clone_size: many
j_call: TRBJ2-7

cdr3_aa: CAIIGGPGDEQFF
cdr3_nt: TGTGCCATCATAGGGGGGCCGGGGGATGAGCAGTTCTTC
cdr3_length: 13
v_call: TRBV10-3
d_call: NA
clone_size: large
j_call: TRBJ2-1

cdr3_aa: CASSVGVGWEQYF
cdr3_nt: TGTGCCAGCAGCGTAGGTGTAGGATGGGAGCAGTACTTC
cdr3_length: 13
v_call: TRBV9
d_call: NA
clone_size: many
j_call: TRBJ2-7

cdr3_aa: CASSQAGSETQYF
cdr3_nt: TGTGCCAGCAGCCAAGCGGGGTCGGAGACCCAGTACTTC
cdr3_length: 13
v_call: TRBV7-3
d_call: TRBD2
clone_size: many
j_call: TRBJ2-5

cdr3_aa: CASSPVWTSMGETQYF
cdr3_nt: TGTGCCAGCTCACCGGTCTGGACTAGCATGGGAGAGACCCAGTACTTC
cdr3_length: 16
v_call: TRBV18
d_call: TRBD2
clone_size: many
j_call: TRBJ2-5

cdr3_aa: CASSSGGILETQYF
cdr3_nt: TGTGCCAGCAGTTCAGGGGGGATTCTTGAGACCCAGTACTTC
cdr3_length: 14
v_call: TRBV28
d_call: NA
clone_size: NA
j_call: TRBJ2-5

cdr3_aa: CATSGESGLLRFQGGNTIYF
cdr3_nt: TGTGCCACCAGCGGAGAGAGTGGCCTTCTTCGATTCCAAGGAGGAAACACCATATATTTT
cdr3_length: 20
v_call: TRBV15
d_call: NA
clone_size: many
j_call: TRBJ1-3

cdr3_aa: CASSLAGEYGYTF
cdr3_nt: TGCGCCAGCAGCTTGGCTGGGGAATATGGCTACACCTTC
cdr3_length: 13
v_call: TRBV5-1
d_call: NA
clone_size: many
j_call: TRBJ1-2

cdr3_aa: CAPTGTANYGYTF
cdr3_nt: TGCGCCCCCACGGGGACAGCTAACTATGGCTACACCTTC
cdr3_length: 13
v_call: TRBV20-1
d_call: TRBD1
clone_size: many
j_call: TRBJ1-2

cdr3_aa: CASSQIASSYNEQFF
cdr3_nt: TGTGCCAGCAGCCAAATAGCTAGCTCCTACAATGAGCAGTTCTTC
cdr3_length: 15
v_call: TRBV25-1
d_call: NA
clone_size: few
j_call: TRBJ2-1

cdr3_aa: CASRYGGGQFYNEQFF
cdr3_nt: TGTGCCAGCAGGTATGGGGGGGGACAGTTCTACAATGAGCAGTTCTTC
cdr3_length: 16
v_call: TRBV7-8
d_call: NA
clone_size: many
j_call: TRBJ2-1

cdr3_aa: CASSQEPATGELFF
cdr3_nt: TGTGCCAGCAGCCAAGAGCCAGCCACCGGGGAGCTGTTTTTT
cdr3_length: 14
v_call: TRBV4-2
d_call: NA
clone_size: NA
j_call: TRBJ2-2

cdr3_aa: CASSLRENTEAFF
cdr3_nt: TGTGCCAGCAGTTTAAGAGAAAACACTGAAGCTTTCTTT
cdr3_length: 13
v_call: TRBV27
d_call: NA
clone_size: many
j_call: TRBJ1-1

cdr3_aa: CASSPLAGRSYNEQFF
cdr3_nt: TGTGCCAGCAGTCCTCTAGCGGGGCGCTCCTACAATGAGCAGTTCTTC
cdr3_length: 16
v_call: TRBV28
d_call: TRBD2
clone_size: NA
j_call: TRBJ2-1

cdr3_aa: CASSPVGGSLANTGELFF
cdr3_nt: TGTGCCAGCAGCCCAGTGGGGGGCAGCCTCGCGAACACCGGGGAGCTGTTTTTT
cdr3_length: 18
v_call: TRBV12-3/TRBV12-4
d_call: NA
clone_size: many
j_call: TRBJ2-2

cdr3_aa: CSARSLGDRQETQYF
cdr3_nt: TGCAGTGCTAGATCTCTAGGGGACCGCCAAGAGACCCAGTACTTC
cdr3_length: 15
v_call: TRBV20-1
d_call: NA
clone_size: many
j_call: TRBJ2-5

cdr3_aa: CASSFMHTKETQYF
cdr3_nt: TGCGCCAGCAGCTTCATGCACACTAAAGAGACCCAGTACTTC
cdr3_length: 14
v_call: TRBV5-1
d_call: NA
clone_size: many
j_call: TRBJ2-5

cdr3_aa: CASSFSAGGPVETQYF
cdr3_nt: TGCGCCAGCAGCTTTTCAGCGGGAGGGCCGGTGGAGACCCAGTACTTC
cdr3_length: 16
v_call: TRBV5-1
d_call: TRBD2
clone_size: many
j_call: TRBJ2-5

cdr3_aa: CASSLDGQEAFF
cdr3_nt: TGCGCCAGCAGCTTGGACGGTCAGGAAGCTTTCTTT
cdr3_length: 12
v_call: TRBV5-1
d_call: NA
clone_size: many
j_call: TRBJ1-1

cdr3_aa: CSARDLRAGTTDTQYF
cdr3_nt: TGCAGTGCTAGAGATCTTCGAGCGGGAACCACAGATACGCAGTATTTT
cdr3_length: 16
v_call: TRBV20-1
d_call: TRBD2
clone_size: many
j_call: TRBJ2-3

cdr3_aa: CASRPLGGLWTEAFF
cdr3_nt: TGCGCCAGCAGGCCTCTTGGGGGGCTCTGGACTGAAGCTTTCTTT
cdr3_length: 15
v_call: TRBV5-1
d_call: NA
clone_size: NA
j_call: TRBJ1-1

cdr3_aa: CASSVLTTGELFF
cdr3_nt: TGTGCCAGCAGCGTACTCACGACCGGGGAGCTGTTTTTT
cdr3_length: 13
v_call: TRBV9
d_call: NA
clone_size: large
j_call: TRBJ2-2

cdr3_aa: CASSPGQSTGNTIYF
cdr3_nt: TGTGCCAGCAGCCCAGGACAGTCCACGGGAAACACCATATATTTT
cdr3_length: 15
v_call: TRBV9
d_call: NA
clone_size: few
j_call: TRBJ1-3

cdr3_aa: CASSHRPMGTGRLFF
cdr3_nt: TGTGCCAGCAGCCATAGACCGATGGGGACAGGTCGTCTGTTTTTT
cdr3_length: 15
v_call: TRBV14
d_call: TRBD1
clone_size: many
j_call: TRBJ1-4

cdr3_aa: CASSLVGLSTDTQYF
cdr3_nt: TGTGCCAGCAGCTTAGTGGGGCTAAGCACAGATACGCAGTATTTT
cdr3_length: 15
v_call: TRBV7-2
d_call: NA
clone_size: many
j_call: TRBJ2-3

cdr3_aa: CASSHRLRETDTQYF
cdr3_nt: TGCGCCAGCAGCCACCGACTGAGGGAGACAGATACGCAGTATTTT
cdr3_length: 15
v_call: TRBV5-1
d_call: NA
clone_size: medium-sized
j_call: TRBJ2-3

cdr3_aa: CASSDSGSYNEQFF
cdr3_nt: TGTGCCAGCAGCGATAGCGGGTCCTACAATGAGCAGTTCTTC
cdr3_length: 14
v_call: TRBV25-1
d_call: TRBD2
clone_size: medium-sized
j_call: TRBJ2-1

cdr3_aa: CASNPSGGNYGYTF
cdr3_nt: TGTGCCAGCAACCCTTCGGGCGGAAACTATGGCTACACCTTC
cdr3_length: 14
v_call: TRBV14
d_call: NA
clone_size: many
j_call: TRBJ1-2

cdr3_aa: CASGLFAEWGTGRWETQYF
cdr3_nt: TGTGCTAGTGGTTTGTTTGCAGAATGGGGCACAGGTCGTTGGGAGACCCAGTACTTC
cdr3_length: 19
v_call: TRBV12-5
d_call: NA
clone_size: many
j_call: TRBJ2-5

cdr3_aa: CASNVRASYNEQFF
cdr3_nt: TGTGCCAGCAATGTCAGGGCCTCCTACAATGAGCAGTTCTTC
cdr3_length: 14
v_call: TRBV6-6
d_call: NA
clone_size: many
j_call: TRBJ2-1

cdr3_aa: CASSQLHRWPADATDTQYF
cdr3_nt: TGCGCCAGCAGCCAACTCCATCGGTGGCCGGCGGACGCGACAGATACGCAGTATTTT
cdr3_length: 19
v_call: TRBV4-1
d_call: NA
clone_size: many
j_call: TRBJ2-3

cdr3_aa: CSARPAAGGTDTQYF
cdr3_nt: TGCAGTGCTAGACCCGCGGCGGGAGGGACAGATACGCAGTATTTT
cdr3_length: 15
v_call: TRBV20-1
d_call: TRBD2
clone_size: many
j_call: TRBJ2-3

cdr3_aa: CASSLARATYNEQFF
cdr3_nt: TGTGCCAGCAGCTTAGCCAGGGCAACCTACAATGAGCAGTTCTTC
cdr3_length: 15
v_call: TRBV7-7
d_call: NA
clone_size: many
j_call: TRBJ2-1